Listed here are 17 T cell receptor beta chains from one sample, sequenced in a study of Graves' ophthalmopathy and Graves' hyperthyroidism. The authors amplified TCR beta CDR3 regions from RNA transcripts. RT-PCR with HTBI primers came first, then second-round multiplex PCR. TCRdb redid the calling of the multiplex PCR reads with MiXCR, one entry per CDR3 protein. The profile shows about 480,000 distinct CDR3 sequences, 13% to 15% of them singletons. The sample was blood. The source of these receptors is a woman in her thirties with Graves' ophthalmopathy.

This clonotype showed up many times. The chain has TRBV7-3 and TRBJ2-7; perhaps D is TRBD1 or TRBD2 (5 bases each). Germline values: CDR1 SGHTA, CDR2 FQGTGA. V was clipped by 5 bases and J by 3 bases, with 14 bases between them. The length of the CDR3 is 14 residues. The CDR3 region is CASSPGAPGYEQYF. The CDR3 DNA sequence: TGTGCCAGCAGCCCCGGGGCACCCGGCTACGAGCAGTACTTC.

This clonotype was counted ten times or more. The chain employs TRBV6-1 and TRBJ1-1; the D is unclear. The CDR3 is made up of 15 amino acids. Germline CDR1 reads MNHNS; CDR2 reads SASEGT. Trimming left V 2 bases short and J 4 bases short, with 14 bases between. The CDR3 reads CASSESPLGVTEAFF. In nucleotides, the CDR3 is TGTGCCAGCAGTGAAAGCCCTCTCGGGGTCACTGAAGCTTTCTTT.

This clonotype was seen ten or more times. The chain carries TRBV6-1 and TRBJ2-5; TRBD1 agrees at 12 bases. Germline loops: CDR1 MNHNS, CDR2 SASEGT. J lost 4 bases, V lost 4 bases, and 4 bases had no gene match. The CDR3 has 15 residues. The CDR3 spells CASSARDRGRETQYF. Written as DNA, the CDR3 is TGTGCCAGCAGTGCCCGGGACAGGGGGCGAGAGACCCAGTACTTC.

This clonotype came up many times. J is TRBJ2-7 and V is TRBV28, with D perhaps given as TRBD1 or TRBD2 (5 bases each). Germline CDR1 and CDR2: MDHEN and SYDVKM. The CDR3 totals 11 residues. Trimming took 5 bases from V and 12 from J, leaving 14 bases between them. The chain's CDR3 is CASSNPGQGYF. CDR3 sequence (DNA): TGTGCCAGCAGTAACCCGGGGCAGGGGTACTTC.

This clonotype has a handful of counts. The chain carries TRBV6-5 and TRBJ2-5, with 13 positions matching TRBD2. This CDR3 contains 17 residues. The germline V gene has CDR1 MNHEY and CDR2 SVGAGI. With V trimmed by 2 bases and J by 3 bases, 6 bases remained unmatched. In nucleotides, the CDR3 is TGTGCCAGCAGTTACCGTACCGGGACTAGCGGGGAAGAGACCCAGTACTTC. This codes for CASSYRTGTSGEETQYF.

This clonotype was detected many times. V and J are TRBV28 and TRBJ1-5, with D unresolved. The V gene lost 8 bases and the J gene lost 3 bases, with 11 bases spanning the gap. CDR1 is MDHEN, CDR2 SYDVKM, per germline. The length of the CDR3 is 13 residues. CDR3 sequence reads: CASPGGTNQPQHF. DNA of the CDR3: TGTGCCAGCCCCGGAGGTACCAATCAGCCCCAGCATTTT.

J is TRBJ2-5 and V is TRBV11-2; the match to TRBD2 covers 9 bases. This CDR3 region has 15 residues. Germline values: CDR1 SGHAT, CDR2 FQNNGV. V shed 5 bases, J shed 5 bases, and the junction held 9 bases outside the gene matches. The CDR3 is CASSPPGGLAETQYF. CDR3 DNA: TGTGCCAGCAGCCCGCCGGGAGGACTAGCGGAGACCCAGTACTTC.

At least ten counts were recorded for this clonotype. The V call is TRBV15, the J call TRBJ2-7, with D perhaps being TRBD1 or TRBD2 (6 bases each). CDR3 length: 15 residues. Trimming took 1 base from V and 2 from J, leaving 12 bases between them. Germline values: CDR1 LNHNV, CDR2 YYDKDF (reference sequence). The CDR3 DNA reads TGTGCCACCAGCAGAGTGGGGGGACAAGCCTACGAGCAGTACTTC. It yields the protein CATSRVGGQAYEQYF.

The chain has TRBV24-1 and TRBJ2-7; 7 nucleotides align to TRBD1. CDR1 is KGHDR and CDR2 is SFDVKD in the germline V gene. This CDR3 comprises 16 residues. The ends lost 3 bases at V and 3 bases at J; junction bases unmatched: 10. CDR3 sequence: CATSDRRDRRLYEQYF. The DNA for the CDR3 is TGTGCCACCAGTGATCGCCGGGACAGAAGACTCTACGAGCAGTACTTC.

The chain couples TRBV6-5 to TRBJ2-5, with D possibly matching TRBD1 (7 bases). Trimming stripped 4 bases from V and 5 bases from J, with 14 bases between. The germline CDR1 and CDR2 sequences are MNHEY and SVGAGI. The CDR3 sequence is 14 residues long. CDR3 nucleotides: TGTGCCAGCAGTTCCAGGGGGGTGATGGAGACCCAGTACTTC. Its translation is CASSSRGVMETQYF.

There are many counts of this clonotype. The chain couples TRBV4-1 to TRBJ2-7, with 8 bases aligning to TRBD1. The germline V gene encodes CDR1 MGHRA and CDR2 YSYEKL. Trimming took 0 bases from V and 4 from J; bases not matched to a gene: 5. The CDR3 is 15 amino acids. The DNA of the CDR3 is TGCGCCAGCAGCCAAGATTCGAGACAGGGGTACGAGCAGTACTTC. Its protein is CASSQDSRQGYEQYF.

The rearrangement joins TRBV5-4 to TRBJ2-2; D not resolved. This CDR3 is 17 amino acids long. The V gene lost 3 bases and the J gene lost 0 bases, with 15 bases spanning the gap. Germline CDR1 is SGHNT and CDR2 is YYREEE (reference sequence). CDR3 in DNA: TGTGCCAGCAGCTCCCGGACGCCCGCAACGAACACCGGGGAGCTGTTTTTT. This sequence encodes CASSSRTPATNTGELFF.

This clonotype has more than one count but fewer than ten. The chain couples TRBV6-1 to TRBJ2-7; a weak D match, TRBD1 (5 bases). V was shortened by 5 bases and J by 4 bases, with 18 bases between the two germline ends. Germline loops: CDR1 MNHNS, CDR2 SASEGT. The CDR3 runs 15 residues. The DNA of the CDR3 is TGTGCCAGCAGTAAACCTCAGGGAAAGAGGTACGAGCAGTACTTC. Its translation is CASSKPQGKRYEQYF.

This clonotype was recorded many times. This rearrangement joins TRBV6-1 to TRBJ2-7; 7 bases align to TRBD2. CDR3 length: 13 amino acids. Germline CDR1 and CDR2: MNHNS and SASEGT. After removal of 5 bases from V and 3 bases from J, the junction contained 4 bases not matched to a gene. In nucleotides, the CDR3 is TGTGCCAGCAGTCGCGCGGGAGACTACGAGCAGTACTTC. Protein: CASSRAGDYEQYF.

This clonotype came up many times. The chain links TRBV25-1 to TRBJ1-5; TRBD1 matches 7 bases. V shed 4 bases, J shed 2 bases, and the junction held 11 bases outside the gene matches. There are 17 residues in the CDR3. Germline CDR1 MGHDK, CDR2 SYGVNS. Here the CDR3 reads CASSGSLGGRGNQPQHF. CDR3 nucleotides: TGTGCCAGCAGTGGTAGTCTAGGGGGCCGGGGCAATCAGCCCCAGCATTTT.

This clonotype was detected many times. The chain couples TRBV12-3 or TRBV12-4 to TRBJ2-2; D gene uncertain. The CDR3 loop spans 13 amino acids. The V and J ends lost 2 bases and 8 bases respectively, with 9 bases between them. CDR3 in DNA: TGTGCCAGCAGTTTAAAGGGTTTGGGGGAGCTGTTTTTT. Protein sequence: CASSLKGLGELFF.

This clonotype was recorded at least ten times. V usage is TRBV24-1 and J usage is TRBJ2-7; TRBD1 matches 12 bases. V shed 5 bases, J shed 7 bases, and the junction held 8 bases outside the gene matches. CDR3 length equals 15 residues. The germline V gene encodes CDR1 KGHDR and CDR2 SFDVKD. The CDR3 loop is CATSARGQGAQEQYF. The DNA for the CDR3 is TGTGCCACCAGTGCCCGGGGACAGGGGGCTCAAGAGCAGTACTTC.